This TCR beta chain was captured by sequencing in a study of T-cell memory formation after mild COVID-19. Study-wide results and limits: The authors did not confirm SARS-CoV-2 specificity of second-wave clones peaking day 37. For contracting clones, CD4+ ones sat mainly in CM and EM, CD8+ in EMRA.

This clonotype was observed a few times. Its antigen is still unknown. Each CDR3 protein gets one entry after TCRdb re-called the 5' RACE reads with MiXCR. The sample includes hundreds of thousands of distinct CDR3 sequences, just under 20% of them seen just once. Germline CDR1 is SGDLS and CDR2 is YYNGEE. Trimming removed 4 bases from V and 0 bases from J; junction bases left unmatched: 10. This CDR3 is built from 18 residues. Sequencing was carried out using PBMCs or a T cell subset sorted from them (not recorded which). This TCR derives from a man younger than 35 who had mild COVID-19 (a few samples of this study predate the infection). Cell type and time point are not known. J is TRBJ2-2 and V is TRBV9; 9 positions agree with TRBD2. This chain's CDR3 is CASSLATAGGPNTGELFF. The CDR3 nucleotides read TGTGCCAGCAGCCTCGCGACGGCGGGGGGGCCGAACACCGGGGAGCTGTTTTTT.